One TCR beta chain is described in this entry. The antigen remains undetermined. Germline assignment: CDR1 SGHDN and CDR2 FVKESK. V was clipped by 0 bases and J by 6 bases; unmatched bases: 2. The CDR3 loop spans 14 amino acids. PCR primers comprised 60 Vbeta and 13 Jbeta primers. Method: immunoSEQ multiplex PCR; TCRdb's copy keeps in-frame clones and lacks some. The top ten clones hold 5% to 6.5% of a sample with around 45,000 clones, 45% to 60% of them seen once. This specimen belongs to a study of cytomegalovirus exposure and HLA in healthy donors. Findings of the study overall: It has been reported that TCR beta sequences accurately predicted the HLA-A and HLA-B alleles of most subjects.

The sequenced material came from PBMCs. The genes are TRBV14 and TRBJ2-7; 10 bases fit TRBD2. The sequence was collected from a man aged 55 to 70 in good health and CMV-seronegative. The CDR3 DNA follows: TGTGCCAGCAGCCAAGACTGGACTAGCGGCGAGCAGTACTTC. Translating gives CASSQDWTSGEQYF.